This T cell receptor beta chain is from a study of cytomegalovirus exposure and HLA in healthy donors (dated 2017 in TCRdb). For context, the study as a whole: According to an earlier analysis of 587 of the donors, 150 million to 200 million T cells yielded some 120 million unique TCR beta sequences and more than 250 Gb of sequence data. HLA typing included class I and class II loci at four-digit resolution. The genetic ancestry cluster associated with self-reported Caucasian donors included over 65% of the roughly 390 genotyped donors. To predict cytomegalovirus infection status, the study combined high-throughput TCR immunosequencing, statistical association of individual TCRs with disease status, and machine learning. Typing coverage differed by locus: A, B, C, DRB1 and DQB1 were typed in about 629-640 donors, DQA1 in 522, DPA1 in 606, and DPB1 in 450 to 490. A later analysis re-examined previously published TCR beta repertoires from more than 650 donors and added high-resolution HLA genotyping to investigate patterns of TCR occurrence. Genome-wide SNP genotypes for about 60% of the roughly 670 donors were used in a later genetic analysis, which treated that subset as a discovery cohort. The study used immunosequencing to profile the T cell repertoires of approximately 630 subjects and linked those repertoires to cytomegalovirus serostatus. A separate validation cohort of over 95 different subjects was used in addition to the roughly 620-subject first cohort. Every discovery cohort repertoire had been produced on one sequencing platform. Donor age, sex, ethnicity and CMV serostatus were compiled alongside the repertoire data. The study aimed to test whether signatures of past pathogen exposure could be identified by cataloging public T cell receptors. Among roughly 400 genotyped donors of the cohort, an average of approximately 230,000 unique TCR beta nucleotide sequences were sequenced per donor, roughly 20% of them non-productive. Because of strong linkage in the cohort, roughly five DR-DQ haplotypes were treated as single units for association and clustering. In the later analysis, no new phenotypic data were used to find candidate immune exposures; instead, reliance was placed on TCR beta sequences and their occurrence across donors. An early release that covered more than 550 HLA-typed donors contained about 290 gigabases of sequencing data and tens of millions of unique TCR sequences. To decide whether each TCR beta V gene segment behaved as functional or pseudogenic, an earlier analysis of several hundred of the donors relied on high-throughput TCR beta sequencing.

The cohort comprised some 680 healthy bone marrow donors. Cohort members were all nominally healthy when sampled, although unrecorded immune exposures were likely present. The donor tested CMV seropositive, placing the donor among the roughly 270 seropositive members of the cohort. A peripheral blood sample was collected from each donor, and TCR beta sequencing was performed on peripheral blood mononuclear cells. The Qiagen DNeasy Blood Extraction Kit was used to extract genomic DNA from the blood cell samples. Beyond this particular receptor, the publication reports: Linkage disequilibrium might explain the correlated functional status among segregating V segments, but an unknown experimental factor could not be excluded. The study gave a list of under 200 TCR beta chains associated with cytomegalovirus. In a later analysis, HLA-associated TCR beta chains showed more clonal expansion and lower generation probabilities than non-associated chains that were equally common. Some IMGT-functional V segments, including TRBV6-2 and TRBV6-3, could not be distinguished by the 87-base-pair reads and were therefore excluded. Cytomegalovirus status was reported to be diagnosed by the classifier with high specificity and sensitivity in both the original and validation cohorts. Several of the top co-occurrence clusters appeared to be linked to parvovirus B19, influenza, CMV and Epstein-Barr virus, according to a later analysis. According to a later analysis, most CMV-associated TCR beta chains appeared to be HLA-restricted, and the HLA associations seemed to be driven largely by CMV exposure. A later genetic analysis associated a missense DCLRE1C variant with V-gene and J-gene trimming of TCR beta chains, and an independent cohort replicated the association. When HLA alleles, especially DR and DQ, strongly co-occurred, attributing TCR associations to individual alleles was difficult. It was suggested by the authors that the approach could potentially be generalized to other disease states and immunological phenotypes. Because HLA typing was unavailable for some donors at each locus, only the typed subset was used in association tests. Only TCR beta chains were sequenced in this cohort, and the absence of alpha or paired-chain data limited detectable features. A later genetic analysis reported fewer N-insertions in productive TCRs among donors in an Asian-associated ancestry cluster than the roughly 640-donor mean. The only immune exposure information available for the cohort was CMV serostatus. A further reported finding was that TCR beta sequences accurately predicted the HLA-A and HLA-B alleles for most subjects in the first cohort. In a later analysis, more than 15,000 TCR beta sequences were associated with specific HLA alleles at a false discovery rate of 0.05. In an earlier analysis of 450 to 750 of the donors, most TCR beta V segments appeared in productive rearrangements about 90% or about 30% of the time, broadly matching IMGT annotations. A group of highly shared sequence variants was considered likely to be a technical artifact of the sequencing pipeline. Because counts were too low, seventeen rarely observed V segments, including chromosome 9 orphons, were left out of the earlier analysis of about 620 of the donors. In vitro tests confirmed that a few of the cytomegalovirus-associated TCR beta chains recognize cytomegalovirus antigens. Across donors, most TCR sequences were observed very rarely, whereas some public TCRs were present in many individuals. In a later analysis, TCR association rates were found to vary across HLA loci, with the most associated TCRs seen for DRB1 alleles and the fewest for HLA-C alleles. Roughly uniform sequencing depth across donors was assumed in presence/absence analyses, although this assumption may not hold.

Library preparation employed the immunoSEQ multiplex PCR assay. For the multiplex PCR, a mixture combining 60 forward primers for TCR Vbeta segments and 13 reverse primers for TCR Jbeta segments was used. The CDR3 region of rearranged TCR beta genes was amplified from genomic DNA by a multiplex PCR assay. Amplified TCR beta libraries were sequenced as 87-base-pair reads on the Illumina HiSeq System. The study's processing was this. A later analysis tallied 75 million to 85 million unique TCR beta chains across the 550 to 850 repertoires, and approximately 11 million of those chains were shared by two or more donors. A nearest-neighbor algorithm error-corrected the raw reads and collapsed the reads into unique sequences, merging closely related sequences to remove PCR and sequencing errors. CDR3 sequences were aligned to IMGT reference sequences to assign V, D and J gene segments. For a sequence to be retained, a match of at least six nucleotides to both a V gene segment and a J gene segment was required. Rearrangements were called productive when the CDR3 lacked stop codons and stayed in frame with V and J; all others were non-productive. CDR3 was defined by IMGT convention, running from the second conserved V-encoded cysteine to the conserved J-encoded phenylalanine. The earlier analysis of about 610 of the donors excluded sequences that lacked an unambiguous match to a single V gene segment. An earlier analysis of 587 of the donors called V segments functional above 56.7% productive rearrangements and segregating when the between-donor standard deviation exceeded 5%. To diagnose cytomegalovirus status from the catalog of TCR beta chain sequences, a statistical classification framework was built. A later analysis assigned V and J genes by comparing TCR nucleotide sequences with IMGT/GENE-DB human TR gene sequences. Using the TCRdist pipeline, a later analysis assigned CDR3 sequences along with most-parsimonious VDJ recombination scenarios. In a later analysis, every TCR beta chain was defined by the combination of its CDR3 amino acid sequence and its V-gene family, and reads without a unique V-gene family were dropped. A later analysis removed several hundred highly shared, low-generation-probability nucleotide sequences to deal with suspected cross-contamination and a sequencing artifact. In a later analysis, a clonal expansion index for each public chain was calculated from normalized within-repertoire ranks of inferred template counts. Generation probabilities in a later analysis came from a VDJ recombination model fitted to out-of-frame rearrangements, and those results were checked against IGoR. In a later analysis, TCR-TCR, TCR-HLA and TCR-CMV co-occurrence was scored with hypergeometric tests, and a repertoire-size bias correction was applied to TCR pairs. False discovery rates were estimated in a later analysis by permuting HLA or CMV assignments 20 times. In a later analysis, co-occurring TCRs were grouped using DBSCAN, and TCRdist sequence similarity was added for clustering within HLA-allele-positive subsets. Repertoires with fewer than 30,000 or more than 120,000 public chains, plus five repertoires with anomalous nucleotide sharing, were excluded from co-occurrence clustering. The immuneACCESS repertoire file appears here via TCRdb, limited to in-frame rearrangements. These files lack a portion of the clones; in checked studies, under half of the deficit traces to unresolved V genes, and the cause of the others is not known. V, J and clone size are those of that table, while D and trimming were read from the DNA. The sample yields over 150,000 clones; roughly 82% were counted once. The biggest ten clones account for about 10% of the sample.

A remark on this clone: Its cognate antigen has yet to be identified. No much larger clone exists at a distance of one base, and base qualities are not known.

Counted from cysteine to phenylalanine, this CDR3 has 13 amino acids. The read is trimmed to its CDR3 DNA, 39 bases read in frame from base 1. The junction carries 11 bases between V and J, which are trimmed by 5 bases and 6 bases respectively. Taken from the germline V gene, the CDR1 and CDR2 loops are SGHTA and FQGTGA. Specimen: PBMCs. This sequence was found in a man aged 45 to 65 in good health and CMV-seropositive. The rearrangement combines TRBV7-3 with TRBJ1-5; the D gene is not confidently resolved. The CDR3 in this case is CASSPAEGQPQHF. The DNA reads as follows: TGTGCCAGCAGCCCGGCAGAGGGTCAGCCCCAGCATTTT.